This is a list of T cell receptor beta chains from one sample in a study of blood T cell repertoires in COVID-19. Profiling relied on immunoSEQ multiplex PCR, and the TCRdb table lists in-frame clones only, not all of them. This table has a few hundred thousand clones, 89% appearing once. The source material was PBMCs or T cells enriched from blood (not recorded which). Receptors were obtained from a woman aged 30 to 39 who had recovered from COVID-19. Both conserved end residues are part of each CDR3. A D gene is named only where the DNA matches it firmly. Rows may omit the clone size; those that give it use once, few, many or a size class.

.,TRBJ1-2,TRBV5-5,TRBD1,TGTGCCAGCAGCCCCCGGGACAGTCGAGGGGGCTTTAACTATGGCTACACCTTC,CASSPRDSRGGFNYGYTF
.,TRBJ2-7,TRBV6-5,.,TGTGCCAGCAGTCCCAGGGGGGACGAGCAGTACTTC,CASSPRGDEQYF
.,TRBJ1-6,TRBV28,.,TGTGCCAGCAGTTTAATCGATAATTCACCCCTCCACTTT,CASSLIDNSPLHF
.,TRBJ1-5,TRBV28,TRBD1,TGTGCCAGCAGCTGGGACAGGGGGACTTTAGATTCCAATCAGCCCCAGCATTTT,CASSWDRGTLDSNQPQHF
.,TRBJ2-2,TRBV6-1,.,TGTGCCAGCAGTGAAGCCTACGGGGTGGCCGGGGAGCTGTTTTTT,CASSEAYGVAGELFF
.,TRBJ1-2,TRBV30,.,TGTGCCTGGAGTGTACTGGATCTGGGGGCTGCCACCTTC,CAWSVLDLGAATF
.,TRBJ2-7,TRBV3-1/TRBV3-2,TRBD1,TGTGCCAGCAGCCAAGGAACAGGGGACAGTGGTAGGTACGAGCAGTACTTC,CASSQGTGDSGRYEQYF
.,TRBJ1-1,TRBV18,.,TGTGCCAGCTCACCACTTGACAGGATAAGAGATGAAGCTTTCTTT,CASSPLDRIRDEAFF
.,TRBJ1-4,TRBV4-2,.,TGTGCCAGCAGCCTGGACCCGGGGGGAACAAATGAAAAACTGTTTTTT,CASSLDPGGTNEKLFF
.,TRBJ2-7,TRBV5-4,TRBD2,TGTGCCAGCAGCGCGGGACTATACGAGCAGTACTTC,CASSAGLYEQYF
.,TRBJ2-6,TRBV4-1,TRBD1,TGCGCCAGCAGCCACTCGATTCCGGGACAGGGGAACTCTGGGGCCAACGTCCTGACTTTC,CASSHSIPGQGNSGANVLTF
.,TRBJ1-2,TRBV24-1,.,TGTGCCACCAGTGATTTCCCGGTTACTAACTATGGCTACACCTTC,CATSDFPVTNYGYTF
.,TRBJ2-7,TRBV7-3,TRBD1,TGTGCCAGCAGCCCCGGACAGGGGGCCTACGAGCAGTACTTC,CASSPGQGAYEQYF
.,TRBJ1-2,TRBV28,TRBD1,TGTGCCAGCAGTTTTTTGACAGGGGGCTTGCATGGCTACACCTTC,CASSFLTGGLHGYTF
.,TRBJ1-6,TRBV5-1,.,TGCGCCAGCAGCTTGGGAGAGGCTTCACCCCTCCACTTT,CASSLGEASPLHF
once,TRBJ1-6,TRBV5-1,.,TGCGCCAGCAGCTTGGTCGGGATTAATTCACCCCTCCACTTT,CASSLVGINSPLHF
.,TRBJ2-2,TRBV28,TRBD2,TGTGCCAGCAGTTTTTTAATCGCGGGAGGTCGCACCGGGGAGCTGTTTTTT,CASSFLIAGGRTGELFF
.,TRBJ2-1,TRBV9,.,TGTGCCAGCAGCATCACCCGGGAGCAGTTCTTC,CASSITREQFF
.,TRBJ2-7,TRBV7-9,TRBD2,TGTGCCAGCAGCTTAACTAGCGGCCCGTACGAGCAGTACTTC,CASSLTSGPYEQYF
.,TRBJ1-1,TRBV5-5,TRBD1,TGTGCCAGCAGCCGGGACAGCCGTTGGGTCACTGAAGCTTTCTTT,CASSRDSRWVTEAFF
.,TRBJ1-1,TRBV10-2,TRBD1,TGCGCCAGCACCCCAGGGGGAGGAACTGAAGCTTTCTTT,CASTPGGGTEAFF
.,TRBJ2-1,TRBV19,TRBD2,TGTGCCAGTAGTATTCGGGGGACTAGCGGGAGTTTGTCCTACAATGAGCAGTTCTTC,CASSIRGTSGSLSYNEQFF
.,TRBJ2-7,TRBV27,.,TGTGCCAGCAGTCCCGGGACTTCCTACGAGCAGTACTTC,CASSPGTSYEQYF
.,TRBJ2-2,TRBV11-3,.,TGTGCCAGCAGCTTATACTACGGGGGCACCGGGGAGCTGTTTTTT,CASSLYYGGTGELFF
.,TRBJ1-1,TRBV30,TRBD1,TGTGCCTGGAGCAGGACAGGGTTAGCTTTCTTT,CAWSRTGLAFF
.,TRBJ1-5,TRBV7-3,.,TGTGCCAGCAGCCGCGTAGTGTCCCAGCATTTT,CASSRVVSQHF
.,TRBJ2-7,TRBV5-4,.,TGTGCCAGCAGCTCAGGGTGGGAAACCTCCTACGAGCAGTACTTC,CASSSGWETSYEQYF
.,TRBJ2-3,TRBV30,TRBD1,TGTGCCTGGAGAAGGGACAGAGGCACAGATACGCAGTATTTT,CAWRRDRGTDTQYF
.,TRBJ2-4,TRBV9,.,TGTGCCAGCAGCGTAGTCCCAGCGGGAGCCAAAAACATTCAGTACTTC,CASSVVPAGAKNIQYF
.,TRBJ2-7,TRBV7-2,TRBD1,TGTGCCAGCAGCTATATACAGGGGCTTTACGAGCAGTACTTC,CASSYIQGLYEQYF
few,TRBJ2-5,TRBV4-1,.,TGCGCCAGCAGCCCACCCCAAGCGGGCGATCAAGAGACCCAGTACTTC,CASSPPQAGDQETQYF
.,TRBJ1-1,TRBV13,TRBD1,TGTGCCAGCAGCCGCAACAGGGGGGACACTGAAGCTTTCTTT,CASSRNRGDTEAFF
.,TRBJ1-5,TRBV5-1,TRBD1,TGCGCCAGCAGCGCTGGGACAGAACGCAATCAGCCCCAGCATTTT,CASSAGTERNQPQHF
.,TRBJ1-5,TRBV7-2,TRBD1,TGTGCCAGCAGCTTAGTTGGACAGGTCAATCAGCCCCAGCATTTT,CASSLVGQVNQPQHF
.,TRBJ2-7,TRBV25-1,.,TGTGCCAGCAGTGATAGCCCCGGTCAGCTGGAGCAGTACTTC,CASSDSPGQLEQYF
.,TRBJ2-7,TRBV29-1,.,TGCAGCGGATCTCTAGGCTCCTACGAGCAGTACTTC,CSGSLGSYEQYF
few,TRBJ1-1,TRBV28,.,TGTGCCAGCAGCCCGGGTTGGGGGCGGGCTACTGAAGCTTTCTTT,CASSPGWGRATEAFF
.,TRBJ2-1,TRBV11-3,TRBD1,TGTGCCAGCAGCTTGGGGACAGAAGCCTACAATGAGCAGTTCTTC,CASSLGTEAYNEQFF
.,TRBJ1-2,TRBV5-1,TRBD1,TGCGCCAGCAGCCTGGGACAGGGGGTTAACTATGGCTACACCTTC,CASSLGQGVNYGYTF
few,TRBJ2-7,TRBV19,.,TGTGCCAGTAGTACAAGATGGGACACATCCTACGAGCAGTACTTC,CASSTRWDTSYEQYF
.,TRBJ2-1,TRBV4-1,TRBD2,TGCGCCAGCAGCCATCCCGGACTAGCGGCTACGAGCTCCTACAATGAGCAGTTCTTC,CASSHPGLAATSSYNEQFF
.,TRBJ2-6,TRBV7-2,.,TGTGCCAGCAGCTTAGGAGGGAGCTCTGGGGCCAACGTCCTGACTTTC,CASSLGGSSGANVLTF